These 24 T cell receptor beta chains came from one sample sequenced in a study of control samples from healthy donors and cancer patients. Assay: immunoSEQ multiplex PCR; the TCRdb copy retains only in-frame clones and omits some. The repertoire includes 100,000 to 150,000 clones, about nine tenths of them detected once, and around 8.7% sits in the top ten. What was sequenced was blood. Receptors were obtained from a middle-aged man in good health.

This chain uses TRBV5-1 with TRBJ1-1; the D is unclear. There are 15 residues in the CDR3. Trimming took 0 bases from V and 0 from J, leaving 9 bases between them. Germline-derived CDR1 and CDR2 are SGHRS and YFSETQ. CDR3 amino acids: CASSLVVGLNTEAFF. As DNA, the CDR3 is TGCGCCAGCAGCTTGGTAGTAGGGCTGAACACTGAAGCTTTCTTT.

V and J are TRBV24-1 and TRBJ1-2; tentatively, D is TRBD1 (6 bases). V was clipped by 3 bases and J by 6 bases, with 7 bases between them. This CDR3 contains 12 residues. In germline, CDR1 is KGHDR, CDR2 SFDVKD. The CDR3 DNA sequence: TGTGCCACCAGTGATCGGACAGATGGCTACACCTTC. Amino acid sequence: CATSDRTDGYTF.

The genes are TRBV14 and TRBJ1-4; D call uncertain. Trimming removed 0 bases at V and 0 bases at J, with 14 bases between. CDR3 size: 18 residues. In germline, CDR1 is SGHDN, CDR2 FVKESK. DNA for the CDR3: TGTGCCAGCAGCCAAGATATTCAGATCCGTGCAACTAATGAAAAACTGTTTTTT. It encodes CASSQDIQIRATNEKLFF. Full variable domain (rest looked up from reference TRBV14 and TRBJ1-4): EAGVTQFPSHSVIEKGQTVTLRCDPISGHDNLYWYRRVMGKEIKFLLHFVKESKQDESGMPNNRFLAERTGGTYSTLKVQPAELEDSGVYFCASSQDIQIRATNEKLFFGSGTQLSVL.

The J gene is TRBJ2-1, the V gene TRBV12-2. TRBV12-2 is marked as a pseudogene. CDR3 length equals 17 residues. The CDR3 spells CASRGDRGGPHNNEQFF. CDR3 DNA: TGTGCAAGTCGAGGGGATCGGGGCGGGCCCCATAACAATGAGCAGTTCTTC.

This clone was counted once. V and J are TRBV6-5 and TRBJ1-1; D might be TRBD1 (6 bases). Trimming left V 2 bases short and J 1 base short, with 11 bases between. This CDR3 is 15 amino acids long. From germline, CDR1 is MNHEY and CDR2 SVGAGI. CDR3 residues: CASSYDSRGNTEAFF. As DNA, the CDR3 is TGTGCCAGCAGTTACGATTCCAGGGGGAACACTGAAGCTTTCTTT.

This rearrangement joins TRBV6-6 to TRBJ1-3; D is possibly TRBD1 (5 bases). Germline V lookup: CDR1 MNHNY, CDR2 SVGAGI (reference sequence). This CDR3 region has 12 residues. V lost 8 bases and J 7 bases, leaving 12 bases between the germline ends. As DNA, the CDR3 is TGTGCCAGCGCGACGGGGGAGAACACCATATATTTT. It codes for CASATGENTIYF.

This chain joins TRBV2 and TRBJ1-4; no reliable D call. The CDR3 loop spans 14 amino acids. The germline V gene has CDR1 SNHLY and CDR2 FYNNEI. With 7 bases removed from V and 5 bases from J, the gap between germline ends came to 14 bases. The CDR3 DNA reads TGTGCCAGCAAACCGGACGGAGGAAATGAAAAACTGTTTTTT. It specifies CASKPDGGNEKLFF. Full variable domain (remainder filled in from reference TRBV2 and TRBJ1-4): EPEVTQTPSHQVTQMGQEVILRCVPISNHLYFYWYRQILGQKVEFLVSFYNNEISEKSEIFDDQFSVERPDGSNFTLKIRSTKLEDSAMYFCASKPDGGNEKLFFGSGTQLSVL.

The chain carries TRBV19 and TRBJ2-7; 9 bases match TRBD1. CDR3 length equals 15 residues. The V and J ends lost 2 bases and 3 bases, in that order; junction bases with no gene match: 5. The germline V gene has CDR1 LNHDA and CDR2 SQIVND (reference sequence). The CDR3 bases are TGTGCCAGTAGTATAACCGGGACAGGGCGCTACGAGCAGTACTTC. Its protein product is CASSITGTGRYEQYF.

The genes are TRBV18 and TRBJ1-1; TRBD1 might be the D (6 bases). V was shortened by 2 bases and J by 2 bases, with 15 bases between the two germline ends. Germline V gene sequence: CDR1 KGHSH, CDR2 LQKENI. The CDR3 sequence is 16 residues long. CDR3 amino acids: CASSPAMGGGNTEAFF. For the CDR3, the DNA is TGTGCCAGCTCACCAGCAATGGGGGGCGGAAACACTGAAGCTTTCTTT.

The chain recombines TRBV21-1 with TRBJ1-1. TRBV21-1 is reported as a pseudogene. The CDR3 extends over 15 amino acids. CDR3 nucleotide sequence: TGTGCCAGCAGCAAAGAATTGGGTCGGGGGACTGAAGCTTTCTTT. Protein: CASSKELGRGTEAFF.

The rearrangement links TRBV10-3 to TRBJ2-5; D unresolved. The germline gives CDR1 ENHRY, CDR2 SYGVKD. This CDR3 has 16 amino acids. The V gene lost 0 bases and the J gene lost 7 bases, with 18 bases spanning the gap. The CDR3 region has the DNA TGTGCCATCAGTGAGTCGAAGGGTCTGGCCGGAGCGACCCAGTACTTC. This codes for CAISESKGLAGATQYF.

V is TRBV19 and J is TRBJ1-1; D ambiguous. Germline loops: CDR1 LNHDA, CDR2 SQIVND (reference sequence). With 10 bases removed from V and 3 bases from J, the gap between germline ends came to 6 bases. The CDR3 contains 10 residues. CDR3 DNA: TGTGCCACCCGGGACACTGAAGCTTTCTTT. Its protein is CATRDTEAFF.

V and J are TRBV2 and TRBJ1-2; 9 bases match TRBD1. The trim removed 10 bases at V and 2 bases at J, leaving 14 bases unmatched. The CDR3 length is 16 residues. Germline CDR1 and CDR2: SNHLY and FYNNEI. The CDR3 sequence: CATTPSDRGANYGYTF. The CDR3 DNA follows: TGTGCCACAACACCCTCGGACAGGGGAGCAAACTATGGCTACACCTTC.

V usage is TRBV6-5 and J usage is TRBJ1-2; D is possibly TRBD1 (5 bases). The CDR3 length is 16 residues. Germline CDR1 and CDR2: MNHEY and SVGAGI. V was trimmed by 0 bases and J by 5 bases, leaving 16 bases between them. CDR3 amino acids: CASSYSGAGREYGYTF. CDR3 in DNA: TGTGCCAGCAGTTACTCGGGTGCAGGGAGAGAGTATGGCTACACCTTC.

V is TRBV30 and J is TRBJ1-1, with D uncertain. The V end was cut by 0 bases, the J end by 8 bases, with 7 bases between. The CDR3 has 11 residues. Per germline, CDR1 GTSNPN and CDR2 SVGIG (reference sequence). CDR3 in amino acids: CAWSVGREAFF. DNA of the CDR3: TGTGCCTGGAGTGTAGGACGGGAAGCTTTCTTT. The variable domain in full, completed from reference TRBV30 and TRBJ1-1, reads SQTIHQWPATLVQPVGSPLSLECTVEGTSNPNLYWYRQAAGRGLQLLFYSVGIGQISSEVPQNLSASRPQDRQFILSSKKLLLSDSGFYLCAWSVGREAFFGQGTRLTVV.

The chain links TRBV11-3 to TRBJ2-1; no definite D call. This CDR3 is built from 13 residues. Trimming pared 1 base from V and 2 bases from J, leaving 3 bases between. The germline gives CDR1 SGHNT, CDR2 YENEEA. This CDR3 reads CASSLAAYNEQFF. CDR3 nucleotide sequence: TGTGCCAGCAGCTTAGCGGCCTACAATGAGCAGTTCTTC.

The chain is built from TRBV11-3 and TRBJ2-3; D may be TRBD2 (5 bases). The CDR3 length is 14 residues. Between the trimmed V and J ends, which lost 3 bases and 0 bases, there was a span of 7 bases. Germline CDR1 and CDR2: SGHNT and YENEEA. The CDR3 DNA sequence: TGTGCCAGCAGCTTCACGGGGAGCACAGATACGCAGTATTTT. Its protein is CASSFTGSTDTQYF.

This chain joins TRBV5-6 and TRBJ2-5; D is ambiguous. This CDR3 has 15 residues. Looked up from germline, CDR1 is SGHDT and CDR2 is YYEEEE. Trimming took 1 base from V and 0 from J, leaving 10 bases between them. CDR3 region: CASSLWQPYQETQYF. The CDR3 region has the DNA TGTGCCAGCAGCTTGTGGCAACCGTACCAAGAGACCCAGTACTTC.

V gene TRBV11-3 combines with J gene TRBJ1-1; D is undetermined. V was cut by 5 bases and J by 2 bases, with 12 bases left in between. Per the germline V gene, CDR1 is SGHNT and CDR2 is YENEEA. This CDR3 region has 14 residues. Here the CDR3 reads CASSEMAGNTEAFF. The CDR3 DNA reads TGTGCCAGCAGCGAGATGGCCGGTAACACTGAAGCTTTCTTT.

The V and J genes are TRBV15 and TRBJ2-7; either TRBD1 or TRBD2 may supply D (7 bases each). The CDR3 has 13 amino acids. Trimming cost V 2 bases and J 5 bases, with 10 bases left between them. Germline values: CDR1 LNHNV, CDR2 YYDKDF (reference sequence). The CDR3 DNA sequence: TGTGCCACCAGCAGACAGGGGGGGAACGAGCAGTACTTC. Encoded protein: CATSRQGGNEQYF.

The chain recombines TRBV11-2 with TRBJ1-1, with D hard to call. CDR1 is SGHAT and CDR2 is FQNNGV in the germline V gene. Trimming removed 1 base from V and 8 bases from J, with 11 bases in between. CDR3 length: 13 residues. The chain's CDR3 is CASSLVGSSEAFF. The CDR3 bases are TGTGCCAGCAGCTTAGTAGGGTCCTCCGAAGCTTTCTTT. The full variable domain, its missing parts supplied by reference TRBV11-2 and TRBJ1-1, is EAGVAQSPRYKIIEKRQSVAFWCNPISGHATLYWYQQILGQGPKLLIQFQNNGVVDDSQLPKDRFSAERLKGVDSTLKIQPAKLEDSAVYLCASSLVGSSEAFFGQGTRLTVV.

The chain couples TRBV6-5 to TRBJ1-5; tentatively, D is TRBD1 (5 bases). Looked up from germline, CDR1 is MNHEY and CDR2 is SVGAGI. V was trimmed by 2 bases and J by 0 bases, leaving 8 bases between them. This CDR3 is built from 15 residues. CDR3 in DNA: TGTGCCAGCAGTTACGACAGTAATAGCAATCAGCCCCAGCATTTT. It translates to CASSYDSNSNQPQHF.

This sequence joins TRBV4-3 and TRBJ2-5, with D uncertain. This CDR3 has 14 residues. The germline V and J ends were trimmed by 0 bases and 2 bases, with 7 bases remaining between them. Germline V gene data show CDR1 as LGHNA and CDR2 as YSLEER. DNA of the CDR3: TGCGCCAGCAGCCAAGATATAGGGCAAGAGACCCAGTACTTC. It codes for CASSQDIGQETQYF.

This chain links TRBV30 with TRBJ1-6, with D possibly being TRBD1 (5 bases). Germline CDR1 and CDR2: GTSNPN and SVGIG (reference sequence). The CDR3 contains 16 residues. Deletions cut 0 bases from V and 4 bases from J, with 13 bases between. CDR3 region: CAWSVRSGTYNSPLHF. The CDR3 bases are TGTGCCTGGAGTGTAAGGTCGGGGACTTATAATTCACCCCTCCACTTT.